This entry describes one TCR beta chain. The antigen is unknown. Trimming shortened V by 1 base and J by 4 bases, and 14 bases separated the two germline ends. Germline V gene sequence: CDR1 MGHRA, CDR2 YSYEKL. This CDR3 comprises 16 residues. The data were produced by immunoSEQ multiplex PCR, yet TCRdb's version contains in-frame clones alone and is incomplete. The table shows roughly 2.1 million clones, with approximately 94% occurring only once. The sample comes from a study of shared clonotypes between healthy human individuals. The study's findings and limits: Relative to memory subsets, naive subsets generally showed larger estimated richness.

Naive CD8 cells lacked CD45RO, underwent positive selection for CCR7 and left out terminally differentiated effector memory CD45RA+ cells. Participating donors were healthy, HIV-negative adults free of recent acute infections or vaccinations. The source material was naive CD8+ T cells from PBMCs. The rearrangement uses TRBV4-1 and TRBJ1-3, with a weak D call TRBD1 (5 bases). The TCR comes from a man aged 18-30 years in good health. Some clones in this sample may be carry-over from other donors' samples. The CDR3 coding sequence is TGCGCCAGCAGCCAAGGGGGCACCTTTTACGGAAACACCATATATTTT. It yields the protein CASSQGGTFYGNTIYF.